This TCR beta chain stems from a study of T cell responses to AZD1222 COVID-19 vaccine (dated by TCRdb to about 2021). A note on the overall study: AZD1222 recipients with second doses at about 4 weeks or about 12 weeks were pooled, because spike-specific TCR depth and breadth did not differ between schedules. TCR sequencing was performed for approximately 240 trial participants, of whom roughly 200 were given two doses of AZD1222 and some 26 were given two doses of MenACWY control vaccine. Enrollment into the trials was organized by age into subgroups of 18-55, 56-69 and 70-plus years, and those subgroups contained approximately 160, 26 and 62 TCR-sequenced participants, respectively. Results and caveats for the whole study, not just this receptor: Because no day 14 peak-response samples were available, repertoires were characterized only after the peak T cell response. Vaccine-associated CD4 TCRs spanned the whole spike protein, with dominant responses in regions 160-218 and 743-854. Epitopes outside the regions mutated in the B.1.351 and B.1.1.7 variants were reportedly recognized by nearly half of the unique spike-specific TCRs. Participants were mostly white British and included more females than males, and it was suggested by the authors that clonal diversity may have been underestimated. Conclusions about previously exposed vaccinees were limited because only 5 or 6 AZD1222 recipients were SARS-CoV-2 seropositive at baseline. In the small 56-69-year group, the increase in depth fell short of significance, most likely because of low power. After two AZD1222 doses, spike-specific TCR breadth and depth were significantly higher than at day 0 and than in MenACWY recipients.

Regarding this clone: Its antigen is not yet known. No qualities accompany the bases; no much larger clone lies one base away.

The time point label here, explained by the study, means: baseline before first vaccination. Vaccinee samples were obtained from the UK trials COV001 and COV002, which included a single-blind randomized controlled phase 2/3 trial of AZD1222 (ChAdOx1 nCoV-19) in healthy adults. For TCRbeta chain sequencing, PBMC samples were collected from trial participants at day 0 and at day 28 after the second dose. The CDR3 regions of human TCRbeta chains were analyzed by immunosequencing. The authors processed their data as follows. Repertoire TCRs were matched against a reference library of SARS-CoV-2-specific TCRs generated with the MIRA antigen-specificity platform. Breadth was defined as the fraction of unique TCRs that were SARS-CoV-2-associated, and depth was defined as the fraction of total T cells that were SARS-CoV-2-associated. Using the MIRA data, each spike-specific TCR was mapped to the spike region that the TCR reacts to and placed in a CD4 or CD8 class. Log10-transformed breadth and depth values were compared by one-way ANOVA with Sidak's multiple comparisons tests. What TCRdb holds here is the immuneACCESS table cut down to in-frame rearrangements. Part of the clones is not present; checked against another copy, under half of the missing clones reflect an unresolved V gene, and the others are unexplained. That table is the source of V, J and clone size, and D and trimming were worked out from the DNA. For this sample the table gives about 120,000 clones, of which less than 90% were detected only once. 7.5% of the sample belongs to the ten largest clones.

The CDR3, cysteine through phenylalanine, is 13 amino acids long. Only CDR3 DNA remains: 39 bases, in frame from the first base. In the germline V gene, CDR1 corresponds to SGHAT and CDR2 to FQNNGV. The V end loses 4 bases and the J end loses 6 bases, and a stretch of 10 bases separates them. The chain uses TRBV11-2 and TRBJ1-5; the best D guess is TRBD1, with 5 bases matching. The receptor was isolated from an adult in good health. Source: peripheral blood, taken on day 0 of AZD1222 vaccination. The DNA sequence is TGTGCCAGCAGCTCGGGGGGAGGTCAGCCCCAGCATTTT. This encodes CASSSGGGQPQHF.